This is a list of T cell receptor beta chains from one sample in a study of T cells in localized non-small cell lung cancer. Generated by immunoSEQ multiplex PCR, the TCRdb table keeps only in-frame clones and is missing some. The table records 3,000 to 3,500 clones, about 31% of them present only once. The source material was lung tumor tissue, sampled before any cancer treatment. The receptors come from a man aged 35 to 69 with stage III lung adenocarcinoma. CDR3s include the opening cysteine and the closing phenylalanine or tryptophan. The order of the fields is D gene, clone size, J gene, V gene, CDR3 protein, CDR3 DNA. A D gene is named only where the DNA matches it firmly. The size field is filled for only some rows; it gives once, few, many or a size class.

d_gene: -; abundance: few; j_gene: TRBJ2-7; v_gene: TRBV4-1; CDR3aa: CASSQVRNYEQYF; CDR3nt: TGCGCCAGCAGCCAAGTCAGGAATTACGAGCAGTACTTC
d_gene: -; abundance: -; j_gene: TRBJ2-6; v_gene: TRBV30; CDR3aa: CAWSVYSGANVLTF; CDR3nt: TGTGCCTGGAGTGTGTACTCTGGGGCCAACGTCCTGACTTTC
d_gene: -; abundance: -; j_gene: TRBJ1-5; v_gene: TRBV6-8; CDR3aa: CASSLAVYSNQPQHF; CDR3nt: TGTGCCAGCAGTCTGGCAGTTTATAGCAATCAGCCCCAGCATTTT
d_gene: -; abundance: medium-sized; j_gene: TRBJ1-5; v_gene: TRBV28; CDR3aa: CASSTENNQPQHF; CDR3nt: TGTGCCAGCTCGACAGAAAACAATCAGCCCCAGCATTTT
d_gene: -; abundance: -; j_gene: TRBJ2-5; v_gene: TRBV29-1; CDR3aa: CSVGRQQETQYF; CDR3nt: TGCAGCGTTGGACGGCAACAAGAGACCCAGTACTTC
d_gene: -; abundance: few; j_gene: TRBJ2-1; v_gene: TRBV11-3; CDR3aa: CASSLSIPHREVDEQFF; CDR3nt: TGTGCCAGCAGCTTGTCCATCCCCCACAGGGAAGTCGATGAGCAGTTCTTC
d_gene: -; abundance: few; j_gene: TRBJ1-2; v_gene: TRBV2; CDR3aa: CASSSISGAYGYTF; CDR3nt: TGTGCCAGCAGTTCAATCTCCGGGGCCTATGGCTACACCTTC
d_gene: -; abundance: few; j_gene: TRBJ1-3; v_gene: TRBV6-8; CDR3aa: CASSGAGNTIYF; CDR3nt: TGTGCCAGCTCCGGGGCTGGAAACACCATATATTTT
d_gene: TRBD1; abundance: -; j_gene: TRBJ1-4; v_gene: TRBV5-1; CDR3aa: CASSLTGGSEKLFF; CDR3nt: TGCGCCAGCAGCTTAACAGGGGGTAGCGAAAAACTGTTTTTT
d_gene: TRBD1; abundance: few; j_gene: TRBJ2-2; v_gene: TRBV19; CDR3aa: CASSRDSNTGELFF; CDR3nt: TGTGCCAGTAGCAGGGACAGCAACACCGGGGAGCTGTTTTTT
d_gene: TRBD1; abundance: medium-sized; j_gene: TRBJ2-2; v_gene: TRBV11-3; CDR3aa: CASTPRTGVGTGELFF; CDR3nt: TGTGCCAGCACCCCCCGGACAGGGGTGGGCACCGGGGAGCTGTTTTTT
d_gene: TRBD2; abundance: -; j_gene: TRBJ2-5; v_gene: TRBV10-2; CDR3aa: CASSRASGIETQYF; CDR3nt: TGCGCCAGCAGTAGAGCTAGCGGGATTGAGACCCAGTACTTC
d_gene: -; abundance: -; j_gene: TRBJ2-3; v_gene: TRBV6-8; CDR3aa: CASSPEARGTDTQYF; CDR3nt: TGTGCCAGCAGCCCAGAAGCCAGGGGCACAGATACGCAGTATTTT
d_gene: TRBD2; abundance: -; j_gene: TRBJ2-7; v_gene: TRBV5-1; CDR3aa: CASSFLAGGRYEQYF; CDR3nt: TGCGCCAGCAGTTTCTTAGCGGGAGGGAGGTACGAGCAGTACTTC
d_gene: TRBD1; abundance: -; j_gene: TRBJ1-1; v_gene: TRBV19; CDR3aa: CASSIGQGYPEAFF; CDR3nt: TGTGCCAGTAGTATTGGACAGGGTTACCCTGAAGCTTTCTTT
d_gene: -; abundance: -; j_gene: TRBJ1-3; v_gene: TRBV25-1; CDR3aa: CASSEFSGNTIYF; CDR3nt: TGTGCCAGCAGTGAATTTTCTGGAAACACCATATATTTT
d_gene: TRBD1; abundance: few; j_gene: TRBJ1-2; v_gene: TRBV9; CDR3aa: CASSYQGAGYTF; CDR3nt: TGTGCCAGCAGCTACCAGGGGGCCGGCTACACCTTC
d_gene: -; abundance: -; j_gene: TRBJ2-2; v_gene: TRBV28; CDR3aa: CASPSDTGELFF; CDR3nt: TGTGCCAGCCCCAGCGACACCGGGGAGCTGTTTTTT
d_gene: -; abundance: few; j_gene: TRBJ2-7; v_gene: TRBV6-8; CDR3aa: CASSVEQGSDEQYF; CDR3nt: TGTGCCAGCAGTGTAGAACAGGGTTCGGACGAGCAGTACTTC
d_gene: TRBD1; abundance: few; j_gene: TRBJ1-4; v_gene: TRBV18; CDR3aa: CASSPGQGGEKLFF; CDR3nt: TGTGCCAGCTCACCGGGACAGGGTGGCGAAAAACTGTTTTTT
d_gene: -; abundance: few; j_gene: TRBJ1-5; v_gene: TRBV29-1; CDR3aa: CSVASASGQPQHF; CDR3nt: TGCAGCGTTGCTTCGGCTTCGGGCCAGCCCCAGCATTTT
d_gene: TRBD1; abundance: medium-sized; j_gene: TRBJ1-4; v_gene: TRBV9; CDR3aa: CASSLKTGATNEKLFF; CDR3nt: TGTGCCAGCAGCCTAAAGACAGGGGCAACTAATGAAAAACTGTTTTTT
d_gene: TRBD1; abundance: few; j_gene: TRBJ1-2; v_gene: TRBV11-3; CDR3aa: CASSPGQDLYGYTF; CDR3nt: TGTGCCAGCAGCCCCGGACAGGACCTCTATGGCTACACCTTC
d_gene: -; abundance: -; j_gene: TRBJ1-2; v_gene: TRBV18; CDR3aa: CASSPGQQGSGYTF; CDR3nt: TGTGCCAGCTCACCTGGCCAACAGGGTTCTGGCTACACCTTC
d_gene: -; abundance: -; j_gene: TRBJ1-2; v_gene: TRBV4-1; CDR3aa: CASSQDANSPYGYTF; CDR3nt: TGCGCCAGCAGCCAAGATGCGAACTCCCCCTATGGCTACACCTTC
d_gene: -; abundance: -; j_gene: TRBJ1-5; v_gene: TRBV30; CDR3aa: CAWNTEADQPQHF; CDR3nt: TGTGCCTGGAATACGGAGGCGGACCAGCCCCAGCATTTT
d_gene: -; abundance: -; j_gene: TRBJ2-1; v_gene: TRBV15; CDR3aa: CATSRDRTNRREQFF; CDR3nt: TGTGCCACCAGCAGAGACCGGACAAATAGGCGCGAGCAGTTCTTC
d_gene: -; abundance: -; j_gene: TRBJ2-2; v_gene: TRBV19; CDR3aa: CASSIGYKPDTGELFF; CDR3nt: TGTGCCAGTAGTATTGGTTACAAACCAGACACCGGGGAGCTGTTTTTT
d_gene: TRBD2; abundance: medium-sized; j_gene: TRBJ2-3; v_gene: TRBV6-8; CDR3aa: CASSRTSGGVGTDTQYF; CDR3nt: TGTGCCAGCAGCCGGACTAGCGGGGGAGTTGGCACAGATACGCAGTATTTT
d_gene: -; abundance: once; j_gene: TRBJ1-5; v_gene: TRBV28; CDR3aa: CASRDSNQPQHF; CDR3nt: TGTGCCAGTCGGGACTCCAATCAGCCCCAGCATTTT
d_gene: TRBD1; abundance: -; j_gene: TRBJ1-1; v_gene: TRBV12-5; CDR3aa: CASGLNTGGGIGNTEAFF; CDR3nt: TGTGCTAGTGGTTTGAATACAGGGGGCGGAATTGGAAACACTGAAGCTTTCTTT
d_gene: -; abundance: -; j_gene: TRBJ2-7; v_gene: TRBV7-7; CDR3aa: CASSLGGGTSYEQYF; CDR3nt: TGTGCCAGCAGCTTAGGTGGGGGGACCTCCTACGAGCAGTACTTC
d_gene: -; abundance: -; j_gene: TRBJ2-1; v_gene: TRBV5-1; CDR3aa: CASSAIVRGGNEQFF; CDR3nt: TGCGCCAGCAGCGCAATAGTCCGAGGGGGGAATGAGCAGTTCTTC
d_gene: TRBD1; abundance: -; j_gene: TRBJ1-6; v_gene: TRBV2; CDR3aa: CASFTGASPLHF; CDR3nt: TGTGCCAGTTTCACAGGGGCTTCACCCCTCCACTTT
d_gene: TRBD1; abundance: -; j_gene: TRBJ1-2; v_gene: TRBV25-1; CDR3aa: CASSGAWLRQGPAYTF; CDR3nt: TGTGCCAGCAGCGGTGCATGGCTTCGACAGGGTCCGGCCTACACCTTC
d_gene: -; abundance: -; j_gene: TRBJ2-5; v_gene: TRBV11-1; CDR3aa: CASSLPGDRETQYF; CDR3nt: TGTGCCAGCAGCTTACCAGGGGACCGAGAGACCCAGTACTTC
d_gene: TRBD1; abundance: medium-sized; j_gene: TRBJ1-4; v_gene: TRBV6-8; CDR3aa: CASSAGTGEEKLFF; CDR3nt: TGTGCCAGCAGCGCCGGGACAGGGGAAGAAAAACTGTTTTTT
d_gene: -; abundance: few; j_gene: TRBJ1-4; v_gene: TRBV19; CDR3aa: CASSRDSSSGEKLFF; CDR3nt: TGTGCCAGTAGCCGCGACAGTAGTTCGGGTGAAAAACTGTTTTTT
d_gene: -; abundance: few; j_gene: TRBJ2-7; v_gene: TRBV18; CDR3aa: CASSPPGGEQYF; CDR3nt: TGTGCCAGCTCACCACCGGGTGGCGAGCAGTACTTC
d_gene: TRBD1; abundance: -; j_gene: TRBJ1-4; v_gene: TRBV5-1; CDR3aa: CASSLEGQGREKLFF; CDR3nt: TGCGCCAGCAGCTTGGAAGGACAGGGCCGTGAAAAACTGTTTTTT
d_gene: TRBD1; abundance: large; j_gene: TRBJ1-4; v_gene: TRBV19; CDR3aa: CASGKPGQGGLTEKLFF; CDR3nt: TGTGCCAGCGGAAAACCGGGACAGGGGGGCCTTACTGAAAAACTGTTTTTT
d_gene: -; abundance: -; j_gene: TRBJ1-3; v_gene: TRBV6-8; CDR3aa: CASSVFGVYSGNTIYF; CDR3nt: TGTGCCAGCAGTGTATTCGGGGTGTACTCTGGAAACACCATATATTTT
d_gene: TRBD1; abundance: -; j_gene: TRBJ1-3; v_gene: TRBV6-8; CDR3aa: CASSYTMPGQGSSGNTIYF; CDR3nt: TGTGCCAGCAGTTACACAATGCCGGGACAGGGATCTTCTGGAAACACCATATATTTT
d_gene: TRBD1; abundance: few; j_gene: TRBJ2-7; v_gene: TRBV30; CDR3aa: CAWSADRGRHEQYF; CDR3nt: TGTGCCTGGAGTGCCGACAGGGGACGACACGAGCAGTACTTC
d_gene: TRBD1; abundance: -; j_gene: TRBJ1-5; v_gene: TRBV28; CDR3aa: CASTKYPGQGFSNQPQHF; CDR3nt: TGTGCCAGCACCAAGTACCCCGGACAGGGCTTTAGCAATCAGCCCCAGCATTTT
d_gene: -; abundance: medium-sized; j_gene: TRBJ1-3; v_gene: TRBV6-8; CDR3aa: CAIGDWGSGNTIYF; CDR3nt: TGTGCCATCGGGGACTGGGGCTCTGGAAACACCATATATTTT
d_gene: TRBD2; abundance: large; j_gene: TRBJ2-1; v_gene: TRBV11-3; CDR3aa: CASSLGSERGNEQFF; CDR3nt: TGTGCCAGCAGCTTAGGCAGCGAGCGGGGGAATGAGCAGTTCTTC
d_gene: -; abundance: -; j_gene: TRBJ1-1; v_gene: TRBV29-1; CDR3aa: CSAVPFLNTEAFF; CDR3nt: TGCAGCGCCGTCCCCTTTTTGAACACTGAAGCTTTCTTT
d_gene: -; abundance: -; j_gene: TRBJ2-3; v_gene: TRBV15; CDR3aa: CATSRDYVSTDTQYF; CDR3nt: TGTGCCACCAGCAGAGATTATGTAAGCACAGATACGCAGTATTTT
d_gene: -; abundance: few; j_gene: TRBJ2-2; v_gene: TRBV18; CDR3aa: CASSLGANTGELFF; CDR3nt: TGTGCCAGCTCACTCGGAGCTAACACCGGGGAGCTGTTTTTT
d_gene: -; abundance: -; j_gene: TRBJ2-7; v_gene: TRBV5-1; CDR3aa: CASSLAGTGLATYEQYF; CDR3nt: TGCGCCAGCAGCTTGGCTGGGACGGGGCTTGCTACCTACGAGCAGTACTTC
d_gene: TRBD1; abundance: -; j_gene: TRBJ1-5; v_gene: TRBV28; CDR3aa: CASTSPGQGYQPQHF; CDR3nt: TGTGCCAGCACTTCCCCGGGACAGGGGTATCAGCCCCAGCATTTT
d_gene: -; abundance: -; j_gene: TRBJ2-7; v_gene: TRBV29-1; CDR3aa: CSARLGAGSNEQYF; CDR3nt: TGCAGCGCCCGCCTCGGGGCCGGGTCCAACGAGCAGTACTTC